Shown below are 8 T cell receptor beta chains from a single sample sequenced in a study of early T cells in non-severe SARS-CoV-2 infection. Each CDR3 protein is one row after TCRdb ran MiXCR on the 5' RACE reads. The sample lists over 55,000 distinct CDR3 sequences; about 9.1% were seen once. Sample: whole blood. All receptors derive from an adult who was a healthcare worker with PCR-confirmed SARS-CoV-2 infection or an uninfected control (not recorded which).

This clonotype was found many times. The rearrangement uses TRBV6-5 and TRBJ2-7; TRBD2 is a possible D gene (5 bases). Germline loops: CDR1 MNHEY, CDR2 SVGAGI. CDR3 size: 15 residues. The V end was cut by 5 bases, the J end by 5 bases, with 19 bases between. The CDR3 reads CASSPEGLARHEQYF. The CDR3 DNA follows: TGTGCCAGCAGTCCCGAGGGTCTAGCTCGGCACGAGCAGTACTTC.

This clonotype was seen repeatedly, ten times or more. This sequence joins TRBV7-9 and TRBJ2-5; D is possibly TRBD2 (6 bases). The CDR3 extends over 12 amino acids. V shed 5 bases and J shed 5 bases, with 9 bases lying between them. CDR1 is SEHNR and CDR2 is FQNEAQ in the germline V gene (reference sequence). CDR3 loop: CASSRGAETQYF. CDR3 DNA sequence: TGTGCCAGCAGCCGCGGGGCGGAGACCCAGTACTTC.

The sample holds many counts of this clonotype. V is TRBV3-1 and J is TRBJ2-7; TRBD1 is a possible D gene (5 bases). The CDR3 loop spans 13 amino acids. The V end was cut by 3 bases, the J end by 6 bases, with 12 bases between. Germline V gives CDR1 LGHDT, CDR2 YNNKEL (reference sequence). The CDR3 nucleotides are TGTGCCAGCAGCCAGACAGACATCATCGAGCAGTACTTC. This sequence encodes CASSQTDIIEQYF.

This clonotype was observed many times. The CDR3 loop is CASSEEGLAGGYNEQFF. The CDR3 DNA follows: TGTGCCAGCAGTGAAGAAGGGCTAGCGGGAGGGTACAATGAGCAGTTCTTC. The chain uses TRBV6-1 and TRBJ2-1, with TRBD2 matching 12 bases. The CDR3 totals 17 residues. Germline V gene sequence: CDR1 MNHNS, CDR2 SASEGT. After removal of 1 base from V and 4 bases from J, the junction contained 5 bases not matched to a gene.

This clonotype has a count of ten or more. The CDR3: CASSPNEETQYF. The DNA of the CDR3 is TGTGCCAGCTCACCGAACGAAGAGACCCAGTACTTC. This chain connects TRBV18 to TRBJ2-5, with D hard to call. V was trimmed by 3 bases and J by 3 bases, leaving 5 bases between them. The CDR3 contains 12 residues. The V gene's germline CDR1 is KGHSH and CDR2 LQKENI.

This clonotype was observed many times. The chain joins TRBV20-1 to TRBJ2-2; tentative D call: TRBD2 (6 bases). Trimming stripped 2 bases from V and 0 bases from J, with 16 bases between. The CDR3 has 17 amino acids. Germline V lookup: CDR1 DFQATT, CDR2 SNEGSKA (reference sequence). CDR3 residues: CSARPPGSRANTGELFF. The CDR3 nucleotides read TGCAGTGCTAGACCCCCCGGGAGCCGAGCGAACACCGGGGAGCTGTTTTTT.

This clonotype was recorded at least ten times. The rearrangement joins TRBV27 to TRBJ2-1; D is perhaps TRBD2 (5 bases). This CDR3 has 14 residues. V was clipped by 7 bases and J by 2 bases, with 12 bases between them. The germline V gene encodes CDR1 MNHEY and CDR2 SMNVEV (reference sequence). In DNA form, the CDR3 reads TGTGCCAGCACCAGAGTCGGGACCTACAATGAGCAGTTCTTC. Its protein is CASTRVGTYNEQFF.

The rearrangement joins TRBV6-6 to TRBJ1-2; 7 bases agree with TRBD1. CDR3 length equals 16 residues. V gave up 3 bases and J gave up 4 bases; unmatched junction bases: 11. Germline values: CDR1 MNHNY, CDR2 SVGAGI (reference sequence). CDR3 in amino acids: CASSYTIGGAAYGYTF. CDR3 in DNA: TGTGCCAGCAGTTATACCATAGGGGGCGCGGCCTATGGCTACACCTTC.